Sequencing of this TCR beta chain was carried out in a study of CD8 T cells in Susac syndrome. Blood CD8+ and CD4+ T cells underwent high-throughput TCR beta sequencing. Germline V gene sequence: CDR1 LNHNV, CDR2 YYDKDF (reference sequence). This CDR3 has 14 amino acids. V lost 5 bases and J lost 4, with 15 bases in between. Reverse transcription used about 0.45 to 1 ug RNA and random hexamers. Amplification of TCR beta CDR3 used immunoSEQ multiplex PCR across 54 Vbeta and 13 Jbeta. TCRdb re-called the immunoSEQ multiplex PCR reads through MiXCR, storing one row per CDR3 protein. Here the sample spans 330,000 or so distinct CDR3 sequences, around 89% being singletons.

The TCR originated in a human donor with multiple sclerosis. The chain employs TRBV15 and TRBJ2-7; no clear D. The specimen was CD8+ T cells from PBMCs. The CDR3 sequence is CATSPNNDFYEQYF. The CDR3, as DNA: TGTGCCACCAGCCCAAACAATGACTTTTACGAGCAGTACTTC.